This T cell receptor (beta chain) derives from a study of T-cell reconstitution after alpha-beta-depleted transplantation in children. Study findings and constraints: Newly generated T cells supplied most T-cell counts and diversity one year post-transplant. Alpha-beta T cells present about two months after transplant were reported to originate from several hundred expanded graft clones.

Note on this clonotype: The antigen is undetermined.

The CDR3 runs to 15 residues. Germline lookup yields CDR1 KGHSH and CDR2 LQKENI. The trim removed 2 bases at V and 3 bases at J, leaving 3 bases unmatched. During its preparation, the TCRbeta library received unique molecular identifiers. One entry per CDR3 protein, called by TCRdb with MiXCR from the PCR reads. The sample holds 550,000 to 800,000 distinct CDR3 sequences; less than 15% are singletons and the top ten take 0.79%. This receptor was identified in a girl aged 2-10 years with congenital amegakaryocytic thrombocytopenia, due to receive a stem cell transplant. The chain has TRBV18 and TRBJ2-2, with 7 nucleotides matching TRBD1. The sample consisted of PBMCs, taken before TCRalphabeta/CD19-depleted stem cell transplant. The CDR3 spells CASSPDRADTGELFF. As DNA, the CDR3 is TGTGCCAGCTCACCAGACAGGGCGGACACCGGGGAGCTGTTTTTT.